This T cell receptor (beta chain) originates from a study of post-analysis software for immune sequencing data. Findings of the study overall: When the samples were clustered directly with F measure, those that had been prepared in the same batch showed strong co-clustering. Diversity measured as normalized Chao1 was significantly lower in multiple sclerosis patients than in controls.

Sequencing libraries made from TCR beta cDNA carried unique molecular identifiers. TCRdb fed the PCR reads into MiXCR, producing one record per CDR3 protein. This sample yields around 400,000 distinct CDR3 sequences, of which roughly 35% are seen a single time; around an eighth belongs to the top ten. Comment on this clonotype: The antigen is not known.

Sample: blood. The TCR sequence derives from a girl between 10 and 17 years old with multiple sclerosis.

The CDR3 DNA sequence: TGTGCCAGCAGTTTCAGGGGTCAGCCCCAGCATTTT. Protein: CASSFRGQPQHF. This chain joins TRBV12-3 or TRBV12-4 and TRBJ1-5; D is perhaps TRBD1 (6 bases). The CDR3 totals 12 residues. Trimming removed 3 bases from V and 6 bases from J, with 6 bases in between.